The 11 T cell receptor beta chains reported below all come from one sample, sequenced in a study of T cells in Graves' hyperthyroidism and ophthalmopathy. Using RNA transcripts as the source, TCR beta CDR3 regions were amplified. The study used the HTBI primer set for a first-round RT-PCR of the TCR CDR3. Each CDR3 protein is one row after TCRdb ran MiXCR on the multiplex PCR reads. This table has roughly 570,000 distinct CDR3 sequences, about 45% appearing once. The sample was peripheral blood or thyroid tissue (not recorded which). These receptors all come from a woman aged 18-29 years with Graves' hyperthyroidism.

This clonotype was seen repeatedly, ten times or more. As DNA, the CDR3 is TGTGCCAGCAGCTTAGCGCCCGGACAGGACGTTGGGTACTTC. Translating it yields CASSLAPGQDVGYF. The V gene is TRBV7-2, the J gene TRBJ2-5; 7 bases align to TRBD1. CDR3 length equals 14 residues. CDR1 and CDR2 (germline): SGHTA, FQGNSA. Trimming at V came to 0 bases and at J to 13 bases, leaving 11 bases not matched to a gene.

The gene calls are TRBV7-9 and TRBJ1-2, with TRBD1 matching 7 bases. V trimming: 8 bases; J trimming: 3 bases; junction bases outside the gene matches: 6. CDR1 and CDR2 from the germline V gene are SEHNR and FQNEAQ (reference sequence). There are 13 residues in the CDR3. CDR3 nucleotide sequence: TGTGCCAGCTATCTCACAGGGGACTATGGCTACACCTTC. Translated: CASYLTGDYGYTF. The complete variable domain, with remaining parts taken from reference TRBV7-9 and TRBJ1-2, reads DTGVSQNPRHKITKRGQNVTFRCDPISEHNRLYWYRQTLGQGPEFLTYFQNEAQLEKSRLLSDRFSAERPKGSFSTLEIQRTEQGDSAMYLCASYLTGDYGYTFGSGTRLTVV.

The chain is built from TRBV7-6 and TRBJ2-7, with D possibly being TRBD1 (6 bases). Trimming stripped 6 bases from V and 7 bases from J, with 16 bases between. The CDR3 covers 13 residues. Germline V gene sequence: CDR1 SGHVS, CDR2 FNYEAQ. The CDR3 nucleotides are TGTGCCAGCAGGAGGTCTGAGGGGGATGAGCAGTACTTC. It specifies CASRRSEGDEQYF.

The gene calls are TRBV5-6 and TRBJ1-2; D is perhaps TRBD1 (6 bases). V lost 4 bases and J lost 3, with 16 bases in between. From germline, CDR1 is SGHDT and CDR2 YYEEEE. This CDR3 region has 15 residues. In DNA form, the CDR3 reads TGTGCCAGCAGCCAGACAGGACAGTCAGACTATGGCTACACCTTC. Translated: CASSQTGQSDYGYTF. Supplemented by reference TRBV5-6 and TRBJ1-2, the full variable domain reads DAGVTQSPTHLIKTRGQQVTLRCSPKSGHDTVSWYQQALGQGPQFIFQYYEEEERQRGNFPDRFSGHQFPNYSSELNVNALLLGDSALYLCASSQTGQSDYGYTFGSGTRLTVV.

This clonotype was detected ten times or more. CDR3 protein: CSARDREQGLGNQPQHF. The CDR3 nucleotides are TGCAGTGCTAGAGATAGGGAGCAGGGATTGGGCAATCAGCCCCAGCATTTT. The gene calls are TRBV20-1 and TRBJ1-5, with D maybe TRBD1 (5 bases). This CDR3 is 17 amino acids long. V was cut by 0 bases and J by 2 bases, with 17 bases left in between. Germline V gene data show CDR1 as DFQATT and CDR2 as SNEGSKA (reference sequence).

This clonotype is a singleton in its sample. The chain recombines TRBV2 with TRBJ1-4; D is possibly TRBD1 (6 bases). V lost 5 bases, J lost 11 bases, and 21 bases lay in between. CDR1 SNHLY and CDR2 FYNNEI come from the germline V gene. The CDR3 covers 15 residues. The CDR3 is CASSPYADRRYKLFF. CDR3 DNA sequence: TGTGCCAGCAGTCCATACGCCGACAGGAGGTATAAACTGTTTTTT.

CDR3 coding DNA: TGTGCCAGCAGTTACCTCCAACCCACCGGGGAGCTGTTTTTT. It yields the protein CASSYLQPTGELFF. The chain combines TRBV6-5 with TRBJ2-2; D gene uncertain. This CDR3 comprises 14 residues. The V end lost 2 bases, the J end lost 4 bases, and 8 bases lay between the germline ends. Germline CDR1 reads MNHEY; CDR2 reads SVGAGI.

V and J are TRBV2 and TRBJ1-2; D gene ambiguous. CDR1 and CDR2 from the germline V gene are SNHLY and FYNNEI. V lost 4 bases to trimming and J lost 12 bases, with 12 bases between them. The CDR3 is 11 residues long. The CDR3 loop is CASSAENEHTF. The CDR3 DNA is TGTGCCAGCAGTGCTGAAAATGAGCACACCTTC. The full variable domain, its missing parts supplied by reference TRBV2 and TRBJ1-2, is EPEVTQTPSHQVTQMGQEVILRCVPISNHLYFYWYRQILGQKVEFLVSFYNNEISEKSEIFDDQFSVERPDGSNFTLKIRSTKLEDSAMYFCASSAENEHTFGSGTRLTVV.

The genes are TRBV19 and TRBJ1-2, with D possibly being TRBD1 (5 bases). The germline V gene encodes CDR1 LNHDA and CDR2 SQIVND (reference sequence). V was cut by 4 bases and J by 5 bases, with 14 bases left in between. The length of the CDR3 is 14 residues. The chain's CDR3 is CASSNTHSGYGYTF. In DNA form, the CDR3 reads TGTGCCAGTAGTAACACCCATTCAGGGTATGGCTACACCTTC.

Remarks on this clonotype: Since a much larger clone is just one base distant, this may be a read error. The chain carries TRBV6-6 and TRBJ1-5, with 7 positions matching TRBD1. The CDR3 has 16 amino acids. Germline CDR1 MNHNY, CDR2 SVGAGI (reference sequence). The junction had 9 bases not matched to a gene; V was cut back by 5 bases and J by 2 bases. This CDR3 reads CASSRTDRVGNQPQHF. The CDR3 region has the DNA TGTGCCAGCAGTCGAACCGACAGGGTCGGCAATCAGCCCCAGCATTTT.

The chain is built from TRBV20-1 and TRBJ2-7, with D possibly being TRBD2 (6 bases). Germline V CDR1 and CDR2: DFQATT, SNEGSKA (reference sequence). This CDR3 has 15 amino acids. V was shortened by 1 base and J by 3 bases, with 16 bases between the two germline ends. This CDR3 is CSARAPRGGIYEQYF. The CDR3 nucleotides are TGCAGTGCTAGAGCCCCACGCGGAGGGATCTACGAGCAGTACTTC.